This TCR beta chain originates from a study of shared clonotypes between healthy human individuals. The V gene's germline CDR1 is MDHEN and CDR2 SYDVKM. The CDR3 is 12 amino acids. Trimming stripped 2 bases from V and 5 bases from J, with 7 bases between. Turning to this clone: Other DNA sequences from this sample encode an identical CDR3 as well.

Clones were read by immunoSEQ multiplex PCR, and TCRdb kept only the in-frame ones, dropping some. This table has fewer than 3 million clones, 85% to 95% appearing once. The genes are TRBV28 and TRBJ2-7; D possibly uses TRBD1 or TRBD2 (6 bases each). Sequencing was performed on naive CD4+ T cells from PBMCs. Subset meaning: CD45RA+ positively selected. This TCR derives from a man between 18 and 35 years old in good health. Some clones in this sample may be carry-over from other donors' samples. CDR3 sequence reads: CASSLRGDEQYF. CDR3 DNA: TGTGCCAGCAGTTTAAGGGGGGACGAGCAGTACTTC.